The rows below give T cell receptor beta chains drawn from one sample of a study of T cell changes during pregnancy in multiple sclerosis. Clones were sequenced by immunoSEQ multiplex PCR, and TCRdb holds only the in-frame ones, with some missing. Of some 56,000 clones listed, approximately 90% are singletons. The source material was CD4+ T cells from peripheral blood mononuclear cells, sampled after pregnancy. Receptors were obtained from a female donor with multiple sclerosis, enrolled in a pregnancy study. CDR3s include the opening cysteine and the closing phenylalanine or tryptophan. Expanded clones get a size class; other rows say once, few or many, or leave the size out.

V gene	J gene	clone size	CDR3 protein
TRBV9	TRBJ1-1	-	CASTPGSMNTEAFF
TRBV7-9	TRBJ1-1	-	CASSSGQNTEAFF
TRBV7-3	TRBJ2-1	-	CASSSRHLYNEQFF
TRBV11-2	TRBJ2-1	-	CASSWQGLHYNEQFF
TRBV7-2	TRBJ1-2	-	CASSLGPSTGVWGYTF
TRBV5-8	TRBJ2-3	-	CASSLETGGLVTDTQYF
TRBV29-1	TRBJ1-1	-	CSATAGPAEAFF
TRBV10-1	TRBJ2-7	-	CASSEGVEGVSYEQYF
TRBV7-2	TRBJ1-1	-	CASSLKGTEAFF
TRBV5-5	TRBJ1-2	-	CASSLAGLLTGRPPGYTF
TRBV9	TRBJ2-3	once	CASSFLAGGRTDTQYF
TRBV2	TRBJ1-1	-	CASSGAQGGTEAFF